This TCR beta chain is from a study of blood T cell repertoires in COVID-19. V was pared by 6 bases and J by 4 bases, with 11 bases of the junction left unmatched. The CDR3 extends over 15 amino acids. Per the germline V gene, CDR1 is SGHAT and CDR2 is FQNNGV. The method was immunoSEQ multiplex PCR; TCRdb's version includes in-frame clones alone and lacks a portion of them. Of roughly 90,000 clones listed, roughly 87% are singletons. This chain uses TRBV11-2 with TRBJ2-7, with 8 bases fitting TRBD1. Sequencing was done on a sample of peripheral blood. This TCR was recovered from an elderly woman with active COVID-19. The CDR3 DNA sequence: TGTGCCAGCAGACCCCCGCAGGGGGCCAATTACGAGCAGTACTTC. This translates into CASRPPQGANYEQYF.